This T cell receptor beta chain was captured by sequencing in a study of PD-L1 blockade in urothelial cancer. Study at large: Patients commenced intravenous atezolizumab, 1,200 mg every 3 weeks, in 2014.

Regarding the study as a whole: Tumor-associated TCR clones expanded more in blood at 3 weeks in patients with durable benefit.

Produced via immunoSEQ multiplex PCR; TCRdb's table is partial and in-frame only. The data contain under 95,000 clones, over 75% of them seen just once; the ten biggest clones take up roughly an eighth. Time point of the sample: pretreatment peripheral blood. Patient disease was locally advanced or metastatic urothelial carcinoma. For this clone: The antigen remains undetermined.

The clonotype originates from a man between 60 and 75 years old with urothelial cancer. The sequences come from PBMCs, collected around atezolizumab (anti-PD-L1) treatment.

CDR3 region: CASSNGDYQPQHF. As DNA, the CDR3 is TGTGCCAGCTCGAACGGGGATTATCAGCCCCAGCATTTT. The chain carries TRBV6-1 and TRBJ1-5; D not resolved. Germline CDR1 is MNHNS and CDR2 is SASEGT. Trimming left V 8 bases short and J 5 bases short, with 13 bases between. This CDR3 has 13 amino acids.